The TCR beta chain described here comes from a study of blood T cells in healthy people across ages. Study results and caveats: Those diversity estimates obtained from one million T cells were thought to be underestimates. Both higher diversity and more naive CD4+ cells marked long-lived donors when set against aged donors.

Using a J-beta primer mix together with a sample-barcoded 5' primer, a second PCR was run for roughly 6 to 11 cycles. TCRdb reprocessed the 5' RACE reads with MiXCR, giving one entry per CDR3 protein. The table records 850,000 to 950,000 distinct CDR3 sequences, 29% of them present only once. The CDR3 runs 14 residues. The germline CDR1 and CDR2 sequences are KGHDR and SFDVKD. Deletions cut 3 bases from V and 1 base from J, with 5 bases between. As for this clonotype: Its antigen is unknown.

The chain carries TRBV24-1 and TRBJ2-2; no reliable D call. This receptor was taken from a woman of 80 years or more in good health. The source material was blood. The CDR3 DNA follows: TGTGCCACCAGTGATGAACAGAACACCGGGGAGCTGTTTTTT. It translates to CATSDEQNTGELFF.